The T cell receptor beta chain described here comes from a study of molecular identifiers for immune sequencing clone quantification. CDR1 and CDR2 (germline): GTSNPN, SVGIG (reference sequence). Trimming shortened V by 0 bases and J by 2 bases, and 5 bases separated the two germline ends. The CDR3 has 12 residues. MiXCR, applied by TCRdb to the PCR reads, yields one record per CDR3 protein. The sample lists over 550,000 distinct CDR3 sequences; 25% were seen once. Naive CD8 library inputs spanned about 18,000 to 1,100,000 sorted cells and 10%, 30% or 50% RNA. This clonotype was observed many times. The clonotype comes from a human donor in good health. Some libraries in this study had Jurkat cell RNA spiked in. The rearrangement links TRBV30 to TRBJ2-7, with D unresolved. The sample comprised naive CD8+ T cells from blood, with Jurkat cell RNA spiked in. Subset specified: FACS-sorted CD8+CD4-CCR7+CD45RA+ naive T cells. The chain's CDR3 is CAWSVSAYEQYF. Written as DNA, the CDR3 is TGTGCCTGGAGTGTAAGTGCCTACGAGCAGTACTTC.